Sequencing of this T cell receptor beta chain was carried out in a study of blood T cell repertoires in COVID-19. How the authors handled the data: Estimation of nucleated cell counts was performed using reference gene primer amplification. Assay: immunoSEQ multiplex PCR; the TCRdb copy retains only in-frame clones and omits some. That table gives V, J and clone size, and the DNA gave D and trimming. The table shows about 330,000 clones, with around 86% occurring only once. Enrolled through a virtual design, the participants were between roughly 18 and 100 years of age and came from roughly 22 US areas. Categorization into cohorts depended on clinical history that participants reported. All recovered Cohort 3 donors got two negative PCRs, got clearance, or saw symptom resolution. The sequenced sample consisted of PBMCs or T cells enriched from blood (not recorded which). The receptor's source is a woman between 18 and 30 years old who had recovered from COVID-19.

DNA of the CDR3: TGCAGCGTTGAAGTTCGACAGGGGGTTTACATGAACACTGAAGCTTTCTTT. This sequence encodes CSVEVRQGVYMNTEAFF. The chain combines TRBV29-1 with TRBJ1-1, with 9 nucleotides matching TRBD1. Trimming removed 1 base from V and 0 bases from J; junction bases left unmatched: 9. The CDR3 totals 17 residues. CDR1 and CDR2 (germline): SQVTM, ANQGSEA.